Presented here are 7 T cell receptor beta chains from one specimen sequenced in a study of T cell responses to AZD1222 COVID-19 vaccine. The table came from immunoSEQ multiplex PCR; TCRdb's copy has only in-frame clones and leaves some out. The profile shows under 150,000 clones, 90% to 95% of them singletons. Here the sequenced sample was peripheral blood, taken on day 0 of AZD1222 vaccination. The origin of the receptors is an adult in good health.

V and J are TRBV10-3 and TRBJ1-2, with D perhaps matching TRBD1 (5 bases). V was trimmed by 0 bases and J by 7 bases, leaving 15 bases between them. CDR1 and CDR2 (germline): ENHRY, SYGVKD. The CDR3 totals 15 residues. CDR3 DNA sequence: TGTGCCATCAGTGAGTCGTTGGGCAGGGAAGGTGGCTACACCTTC. This gives the protein CAISESLGREGGYTF.

The rearrangement joins TRBV12-3 or TRBV12-4 to TRBJ2-7, with 9 bases aligning to TRBD1. With V trimmed by 6 bases and J by 3 bases, 3 bases remained unmatched. This CDR3 contains 13 residues. CDR3 loop: CASRGTGSYEQYF. CDR3 DNA sequence: TGTGCCAGCAGAGGGACAGGGAGCTACGAGCAGTACTTC.

The chain uses TRBV6-5 and TRBJ1-6, with TRBD1 matching 8 bases. The CDR3 runs to 13 residues. Germline V gene sequence: CDR1 MNHEY, CDR2 SVGAGI. V was pared by 6 bases and J by 9 bases, with 4 bases of the junction left unmatched. CDR3 DNA: TGTGCCAGCAGGACAGGGGTTTCTTCACCCCTCCACTTT. Its protein is CASRTGVSSPLHF.

The chain employs TRBV19 and TRBJ2-1, with a weak D call TRBD1 (6 bases). The CDR3 covers 14 residues. Germline CDR1 LNHDA, CDR2 SQIVND (reference sequence). Trimming took 1 base from V and 8 from J, leaving 12 bases between them. CDR3 sequence: CASSIGQVSDEQFF. The CDR3 bases are TGTGCCAGTAGTATAGGACAGGTCTCGGATGAGCAGTTCTTC.

V gene TRBV6-5 combines with J gene TRBJ1-2; 9 nucleotides align to TRBD1. The V and J ends lost 0 bases and 4 bases, in that order; junction bases with no gene match: 3. The CDR3 is 15 amino acids. Germline V lookup: CDR1 MNHEY, CDR2 SVGAGI. The CDR3 protein is CASSYSGTGSYGYTF. The CDR3 bases are TGTGCCAGCAGTTACTCAGGGACAGGGAGCTATGGCTACACCTTC.

V is TRBV11-2 and J is TRBJ2-3; 7 nucleotides align to TRBD2. CDR3 length: 14 amino acids. Germline V lookup: CDR1 SGHAT, CDR2 FQNNGV. V was pared by 4 bases and J by 4 bases, with 5 bases of the junction left unmatched. CDR3 protein: CASSSPTSADTQYF. In nucleotides, the CDR3 is TGTGCCAGCAGCTCACCAACTAGCGCAGATACGCAGTATTTT.

The genes are TRBV6-5 and TRBJ1-1; 9 positions match TRBD1. Germline trimming cut 6 bases from V and 1 base from J; bases unmatched to any gene: 3. Germline CDR1 is MNHEY and CDR2 is SVGAGI. The CDR3 contains 14 residues. The CDR3 here is CASREDRGNTEAFF. The CDR3 DNA follows: TGTGCCAGCAGGGAGGACAGGGGGAACACTGAAGCTTTCTTT.